This T cell receptor (beta chain) was obtained from a study of blood T cell repertoires in COVID-19. In the study overall: Material from acute and convalescent COVID-19 was sourced from the United States, Italy and Spain. T cells, B-cell-depleted T cells, or PBMCs supplied cDNA or gDNA.

Germline V gene data show CDR1 as MNHEY and CDR2 as SVGAGI. V was clipped by 6 bases and J by 7 bases; unmatched bases: 7. The CDR3 contains 14 residues. Original data processing: Estimation of nucleated cell counts was performed using reference gene primer amplification. Clones were read by immunoSEQ multiplex PCR, and TCRdb kept only the in-frame ones, dropping some. For V, J and clone size, that table is used; D and trimming come from the DNA. Of approximately 70,000 clones in the sample, 79% were seen once. The specimen sequenced was peripheral blood. The receptor comes from a man aged 55 to 70 with active or convalescent COVID-19. The chain links TRBV6-5 to TRBJ2-2; 8 bases map to TRBD1. CDR3 amino acids: CASRVTGDGGELFF. In DNA, the CDR3 is TGTGCCAGCAGGGTGACAGGGGATGGCGGGGAGCTGTTTTTT.